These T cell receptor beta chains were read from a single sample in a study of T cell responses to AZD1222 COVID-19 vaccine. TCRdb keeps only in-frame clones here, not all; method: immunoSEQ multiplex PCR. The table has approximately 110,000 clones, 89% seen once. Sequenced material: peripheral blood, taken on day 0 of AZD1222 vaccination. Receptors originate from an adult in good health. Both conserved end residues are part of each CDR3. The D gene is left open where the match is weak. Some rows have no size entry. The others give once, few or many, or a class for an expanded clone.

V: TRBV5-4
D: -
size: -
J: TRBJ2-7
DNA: TGTGCCAGCAGCTCGGACTTCTACGAGCAGTACTTC
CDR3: CASSSDFYEQYF

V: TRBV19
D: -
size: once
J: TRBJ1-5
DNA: TGTGCCAGTAGTATCCGCCCTGGGCAGCCCCAGCATTTT
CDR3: CASSIRPGQPQHF

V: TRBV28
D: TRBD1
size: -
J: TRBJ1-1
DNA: TGTGCCAGCAGTTTGGATACAGGGGTGATCACTGAAGCTTTCTTT
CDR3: CASSLDTGVITEAFF

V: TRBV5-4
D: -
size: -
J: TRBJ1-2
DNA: TGTGCCAGCAGCTACTTGGGGGGGCAGGGCTATGGCTACACCTTC
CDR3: CASSYLGGQGYGYTF

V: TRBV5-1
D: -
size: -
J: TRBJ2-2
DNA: TGCGCCAGCAAGCCCCCAGGAGCGAACACCGGGGAGCTGTTTTTT
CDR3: CASKPPGANTGELFF

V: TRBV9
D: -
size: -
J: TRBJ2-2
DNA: TGTGCCAGCAGCCCCCGGACAGCGAACACCGGGGAGCTGTTTTTT
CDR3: CASSPRTANTGELFF

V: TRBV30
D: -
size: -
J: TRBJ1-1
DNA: TGTGCCTGGAGTCAAGGGGCGGACACTGAAGCTTTCTTT
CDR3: CAWSQGADTEAFF

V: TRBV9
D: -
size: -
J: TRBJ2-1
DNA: TGTGCCAGCAGCGTAGCGTGGCGGGCCTACAATGAGCAGTTCTTC
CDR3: CASSVAWRAYNEQFF

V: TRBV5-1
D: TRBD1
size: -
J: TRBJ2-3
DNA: TGCGCCAGCAGCCAGGACAGGGGGCGATATACGCAGTATTTT
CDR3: CASSQDRGRYTQYF

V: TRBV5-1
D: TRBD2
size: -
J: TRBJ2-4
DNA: TGCGCCAGCAGCTTGGACGCCCCGGGGACTAGCGGGAATTTGGCCAAAAACATTCAGTACTTC
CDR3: CASSLDAPGTSGNLAKNIQYF

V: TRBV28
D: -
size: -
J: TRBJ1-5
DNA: TGTGCCAGCAGAATGGTGGGTGCCGGGGGGTTCAATCAGCCCCAGCATTTT
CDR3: CASRMVGAGGFNQPQHF

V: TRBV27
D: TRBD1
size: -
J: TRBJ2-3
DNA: TGTGCCAGCAGGAGGACAGGGGCACAGGATACGCAGTATTTT
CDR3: CASRRTGAQDTQYF

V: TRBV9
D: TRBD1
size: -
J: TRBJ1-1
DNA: TGTGCCAGCAGCCAAGGACAGGGGGGCGCCAGCACTGAAGCTTTCTTT
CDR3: CASSQGQGGASTEAFF

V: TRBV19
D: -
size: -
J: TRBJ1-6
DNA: TGTGCCAGTAGTCCCAACAGGGTTTCACCCCTCCACTTT
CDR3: CASSPNRVSPLHF

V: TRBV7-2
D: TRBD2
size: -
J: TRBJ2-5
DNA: TGTGCCAGCAGCCCGGGGGAGGGAGAGACCCAGTACTTC
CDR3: CASSPGEGETQYF

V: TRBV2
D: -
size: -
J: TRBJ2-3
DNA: TGTGCCAGAGTGAGATTCCGGAGCACAGATACGCAGTATTTT
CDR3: CARVRFRSTDTQYF

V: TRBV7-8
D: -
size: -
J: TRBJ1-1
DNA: TGTGCCAGCAGCCCGGTGCAGGGGAGGAGGAACACTGAAGCTTTCTTT
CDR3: CASSPVQGRRNTEAFF

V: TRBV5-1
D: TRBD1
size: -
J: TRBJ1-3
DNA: TGCGCCAGCAGCTATGGACAGGGAGGAAACACCATATATTTT
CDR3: CASSYGQGGNTIYF

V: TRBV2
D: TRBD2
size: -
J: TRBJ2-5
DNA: TGTGCCAGCCTAGGATTTCGCGGGGGGCCCGAAGAGACCCAGTACTTC
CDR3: CASLGFRGGPEETQYF

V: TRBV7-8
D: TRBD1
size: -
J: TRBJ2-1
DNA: TGTGCCAGCAGCTTGGGGGACAGGGGATCCTACAATGAGCAGTTCTTC
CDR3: CASSLGDRGSYNEQFF

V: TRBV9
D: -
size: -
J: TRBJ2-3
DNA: TGTGCCAGCAGCGTATCTTCGGGAAGCACAGATACGCAGTATTTT
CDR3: CASSVSSGSTDTQYF

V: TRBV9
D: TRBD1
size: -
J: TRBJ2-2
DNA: TGTGCCAGCAGTACCCGACAGGGTGGCACCGGGGAGCTGTTTTTT
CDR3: CASSTRQGGTGELFF

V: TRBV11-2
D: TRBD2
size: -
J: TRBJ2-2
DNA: TGTGCCAGCAGCTCTACTAGCGGGAGGGTATCCGGGGAGCTGTTTTTT
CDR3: CASSSTSGRVSGELFF

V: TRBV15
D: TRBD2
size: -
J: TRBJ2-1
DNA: TGTGCCACCAGCAGAGCCGGACTAGCGGGGTACAATGAGCAGTTCTTC
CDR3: CATSRAGLAGYNEQFF

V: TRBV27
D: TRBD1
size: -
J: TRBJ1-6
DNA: TGTGCCAGCAGAATGACAGGGGGAGACTCACCCCTCCACTTT
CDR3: CASRMTGGDSPLHF

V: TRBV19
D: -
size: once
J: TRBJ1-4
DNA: TGTGCCAGTAGTCCACAGGGTAATGAAAAACTGTTTTTT
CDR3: CASSPQGNEKLFF

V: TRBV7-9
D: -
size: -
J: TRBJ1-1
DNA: TGTGCCAGCAGCCCCTGGGAGATGAACACTGAAGCTTTCTTT
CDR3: CASSPWEMNTEAFF

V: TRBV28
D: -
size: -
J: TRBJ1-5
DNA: TGTGCCACTACCGGGACAAAGTATAGCAATCAGCCCCAGCATTTT
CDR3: CATTGTKYSNQPQHF

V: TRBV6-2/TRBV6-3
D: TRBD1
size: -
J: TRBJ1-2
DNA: TGTGCCAGCAGTTACGCGGGACAGAAAAACTATGGCTACACCTTC
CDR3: CASSYAGQKNYGYTF

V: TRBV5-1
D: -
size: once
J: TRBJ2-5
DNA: TGCGCCAGCAGCTTGTCCCAAGAGACCCAGTACTTC
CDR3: CASSLSQETQYF

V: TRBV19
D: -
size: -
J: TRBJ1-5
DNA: TGTGCCAGTAGTCCCGGGCAGGTAGAAGGACAGCCCCAGCATTTT
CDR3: CASSPGQVEGQPQHF

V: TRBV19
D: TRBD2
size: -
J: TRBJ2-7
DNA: TGTGCCAGTAGTATAAGGGGCCCGGGAGGAAACTACGAGCAGTACTTC
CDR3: CASSIRGPGGNYEQYF

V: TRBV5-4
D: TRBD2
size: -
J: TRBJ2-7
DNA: TGTGCCAGCAGCTCCTATCTAGCGGGGTCCTACGAGCAGTACTTC
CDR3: CASSSYLAGSYEQYF

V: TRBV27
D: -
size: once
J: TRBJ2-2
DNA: TGTGCCAGCAGTTTAACGCCCAGGAAGGCCGGGGAGCTGTTTTTT
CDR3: CASSLTPRKAGELFF

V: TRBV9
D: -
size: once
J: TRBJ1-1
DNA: TGTGCCAGCAGGTCACTACAGAACACTGAAGCTTTCTTT
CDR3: CASRSLQNTEAFF

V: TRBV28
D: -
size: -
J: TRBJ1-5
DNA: TGTGCCAGTAGGGGGGCAGGTAGTGGGCCCCAGCATTTT
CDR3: CASRGAGSGPQHF

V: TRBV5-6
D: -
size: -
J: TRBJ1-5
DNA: TGTGCCAGCAGCGGGGCGCGGGAATACAATCAGCCCCAGCATTTT
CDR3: CASSGAREYNQPQHF

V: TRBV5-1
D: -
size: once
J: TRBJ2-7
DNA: TGCGCCAGCAGCTTGGGGACAGAACGAGAGCAGTACTTC
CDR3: CASSLGTEREQYF

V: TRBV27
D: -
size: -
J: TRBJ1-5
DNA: TGTGCCAGCAGTTTAAAAGGGGTGAACCAGCCCCAGCATTTT
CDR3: CASSLKGVNQPQHF

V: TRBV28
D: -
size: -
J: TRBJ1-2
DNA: TGTGCCAGCCGAGGACCATATGGCTACACCTTC
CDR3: CASRGPYGYTF

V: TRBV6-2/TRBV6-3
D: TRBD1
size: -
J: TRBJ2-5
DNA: TGTGCCAGCACCCCCGGGACAGGGTCGGAGACCCAGTACTTC
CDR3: CASTPGTGSETQYF

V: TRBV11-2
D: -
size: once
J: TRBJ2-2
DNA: TGTGCCAGCAGCTTAGGTCGGGGAACGAACACCGGGGAGCTGTTTTTT
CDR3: CASSLGRGTNTGELFF

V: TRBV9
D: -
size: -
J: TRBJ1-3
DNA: TGTGCCAGCAGCGGCCTTCTGCCTGGAAACACCATATATTTT
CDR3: CASSGLLPGNTIYF

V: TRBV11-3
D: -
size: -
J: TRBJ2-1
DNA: TGTGCCAGCAGCCTGGGGTCGGCAGGGCGAGATGAGCAGTTCTTC
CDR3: CASSLGSAGRDEQFF

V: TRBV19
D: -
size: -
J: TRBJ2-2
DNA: TGTGCCAGTAGTTTTATGGGGGCCGGGGAGCTGTTTTTT
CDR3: CASSFMGAGELFF

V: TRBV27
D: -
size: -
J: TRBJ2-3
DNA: TGTGCCAGCAGTCCCCTCAAGGATACGCAGTATTTT
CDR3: CASSPLKDTQYF

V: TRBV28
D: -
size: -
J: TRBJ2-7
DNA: TGTGCCAGCAGTTTAGGAGAGCAGTACTTC
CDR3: CASSLGEQYF